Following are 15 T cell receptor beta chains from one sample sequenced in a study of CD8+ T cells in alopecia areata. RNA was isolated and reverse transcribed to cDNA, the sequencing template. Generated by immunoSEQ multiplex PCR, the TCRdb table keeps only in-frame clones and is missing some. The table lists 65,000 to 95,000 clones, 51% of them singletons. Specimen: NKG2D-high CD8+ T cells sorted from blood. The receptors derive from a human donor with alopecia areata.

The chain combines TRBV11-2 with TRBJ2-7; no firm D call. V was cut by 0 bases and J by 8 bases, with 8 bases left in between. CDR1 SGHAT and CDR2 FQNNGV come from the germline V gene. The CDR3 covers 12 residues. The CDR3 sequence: CASSLDRAQQYF. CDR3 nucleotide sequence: TGTGCCAGCAGCTTAGATCGAGCCCAGCAGTACTTC.

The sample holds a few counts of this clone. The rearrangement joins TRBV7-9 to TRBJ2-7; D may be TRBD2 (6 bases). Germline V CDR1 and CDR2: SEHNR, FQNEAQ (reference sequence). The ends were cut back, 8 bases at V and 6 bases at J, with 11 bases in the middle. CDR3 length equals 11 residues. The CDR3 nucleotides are TGTGCCAGCTCAATGGGAGGCGAGCAGTACTTC. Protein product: CASSMGGEQYF.

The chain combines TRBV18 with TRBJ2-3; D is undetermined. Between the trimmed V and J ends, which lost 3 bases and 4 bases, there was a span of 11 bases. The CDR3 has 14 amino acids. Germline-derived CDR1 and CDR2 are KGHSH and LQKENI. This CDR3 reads CASSPWAGPDTQYF. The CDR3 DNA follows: TGTGCCAGCTCACCCTGGGCAGGTCCAGATACGCAGTATTTT. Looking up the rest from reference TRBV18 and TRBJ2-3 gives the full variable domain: NAGVMQNPRHLVRRRGQEARLRCSPMKGHSHVYWYRQLPEEGLKFMVYLQKENIIDESGMPKERFSAEFPKEGPSILRIQQVVRGDSAAYFCASSPWAGPDTQYFGPGTRLTVL.

CDR3 loop: CSVEQGPYTGELFF. The CDR3 region has the DNA TGCAGCGTTGAGCAGGGGCCTTACACCGGGGAGCTGTTTTTT. The V and J genes are TRBV29-1 and TRBJ2-2; weak D call: TRBD1 (6 bases). The CDR3 extends over 14 amino acids. With 3 bases removed from V and 3 bases from J, the gap between germline ends came to 11 bases. The germline V gene has CDR1 SQVTM and CDR2 ANQGSEA.

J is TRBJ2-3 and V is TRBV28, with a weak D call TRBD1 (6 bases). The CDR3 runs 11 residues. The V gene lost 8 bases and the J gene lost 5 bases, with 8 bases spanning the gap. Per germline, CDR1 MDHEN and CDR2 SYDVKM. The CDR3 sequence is CASRGGDTQYF. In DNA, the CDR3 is TGTGCCAGCCGAGGGGGAGATACGCAGTATTTT.

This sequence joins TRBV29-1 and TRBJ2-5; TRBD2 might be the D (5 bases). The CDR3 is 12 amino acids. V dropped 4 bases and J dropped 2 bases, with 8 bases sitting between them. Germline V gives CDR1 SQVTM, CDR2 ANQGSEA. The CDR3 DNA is TGCAGCGTTGTTTCGGGGCAAGAGACCCAGTACTTC. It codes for CSVVSGQETQYF.

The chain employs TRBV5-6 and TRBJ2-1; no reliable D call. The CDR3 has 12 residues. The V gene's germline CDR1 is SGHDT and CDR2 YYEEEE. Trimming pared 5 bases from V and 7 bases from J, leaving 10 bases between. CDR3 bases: TGTGCCAGCAGGTCTGCACCGAATGAGCAGTTCTTC. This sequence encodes CASRSAPNEQFF.

The CDR3 is CASSFYGSDTQYF. CDR3 DNA sequence: TGTGCCAGCAGTTTTTACGGCTCTGATACGCAGTATTTT. The rearrangement joins TRBV28 to TRBJ2-3; D is uncertain. This CDR3 is 13 amino acids long. The germline V gene encodes CDR1 MDHEN and CDR2 SYDVKM. Trimming took 3 bases from V and 6 from J, leaving 10 bases between them. The full variable domain, rest sourced from reference TRBV28 and TRBJ2-3, is DVKVTQSSRYLVKRTGEKVFLECVQDMDHENMFWYRQDPGLGLRLIYFSYDVKMKEKGDIPEGYSVSREKKERFSLILESASTNQTSMYLCASSFYGSDTQYFGPGTRLTVL.

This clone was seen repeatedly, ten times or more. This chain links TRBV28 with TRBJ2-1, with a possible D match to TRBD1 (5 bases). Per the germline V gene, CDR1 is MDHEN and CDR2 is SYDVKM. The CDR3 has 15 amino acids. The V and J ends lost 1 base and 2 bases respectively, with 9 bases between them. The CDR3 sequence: CASSLSGNPYNEQFF. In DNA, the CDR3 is TGTGCCAGCAGTTTATCAGGGAACCCCTACAATGAGCAGTTCTTC.

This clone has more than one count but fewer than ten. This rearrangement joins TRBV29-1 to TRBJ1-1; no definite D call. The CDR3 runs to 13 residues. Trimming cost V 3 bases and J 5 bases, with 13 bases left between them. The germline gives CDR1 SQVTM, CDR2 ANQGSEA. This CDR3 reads CSVDGRRETEAFF. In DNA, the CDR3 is TGCAGCGTTGATGGTCGGAGGGAGACTGAAGCTTTCTTT.

The CDR3 nucleotides read TGTGCCAGCAGTCCCGGGACTACTCTCGATACGCAGTATTTT. Translating gives CASSPGTTLDTQYF. The rearrangement links TRBV27 to TRBJ2-3; 7 positions match TRBD2. The junction had 8 bases not matched to a gene; V was cut back by 5 bases and J by 6 bases. Germline values: CDR1 MNHEY, CDR2 SMNVEV (reference sequence). CDR3 size: 14 residues.

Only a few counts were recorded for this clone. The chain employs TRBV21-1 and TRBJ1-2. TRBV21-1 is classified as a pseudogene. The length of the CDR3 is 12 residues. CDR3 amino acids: CASSKVLRGYTF. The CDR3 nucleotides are TGTGCCAGCAGCAAAGTGCTGCGGGGCTACACCTTC.

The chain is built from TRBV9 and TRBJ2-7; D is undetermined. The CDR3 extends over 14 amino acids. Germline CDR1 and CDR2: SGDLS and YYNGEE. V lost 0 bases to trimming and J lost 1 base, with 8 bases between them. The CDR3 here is CASSVDMGSYEQYF. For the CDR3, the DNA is TGTGCCAGCAGCGTAGATATGGGATCCTACGAGCAGTACTTC.

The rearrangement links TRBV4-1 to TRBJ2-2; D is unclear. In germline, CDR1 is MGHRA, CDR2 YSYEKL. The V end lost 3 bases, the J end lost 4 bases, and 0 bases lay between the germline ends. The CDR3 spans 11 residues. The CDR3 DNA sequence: TGCGCCAGCAGCCACACCGGGGAGCTGTTTTTT. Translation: CASSHTGELFF.

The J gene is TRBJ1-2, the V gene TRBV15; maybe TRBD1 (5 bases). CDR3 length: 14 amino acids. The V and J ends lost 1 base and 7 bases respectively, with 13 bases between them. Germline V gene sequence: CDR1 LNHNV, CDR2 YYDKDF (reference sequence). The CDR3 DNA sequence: TGTGCCACCAGCAGAGCTGATTCGGGGGGTGGCTACACCTTC. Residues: CATSRADSGGGYTF.